These 21 T cell receptor beta chains came from one sample sequenced in a study of blood T cell repertoires in COVID-19 (dated by TCRdb to 2018 to 2020). The library was produced with the immunoSEQ multiplex PCR assay. The clones in this table, taken by TCRdb from immuneACCESS, are in-frame only. Not every clone is retained; where verified, under half of the shortfall comes from an unresolved V gene, and the cause of the rest is unknown. The sample includes fewer than 250,000 clones, with roughly three quarters observed a single time. The ten top clones hold roughly a sixth of the sample. The sequencing sample was made of PBMCs or T cells enriched from blood (not recorded which). Receptor source: a woman between 50 and 59 years old with acute COVID-19.

The gene calls are TRBV28 and TRBJ1-5, with unresolved D. V was trimmed by 6 bases and J by 5 bases, leaving 11 bases between them. The CDR3 runs 13 residues. Germline CDR1 MDHEN, CDR2 SYDVKM. The CDR3 sequence: CASRPPVDQPQHF. CDR3 nucleotide sequence: TGTGCCAGCAGACCTCCCGTAGATCAGCCCCAGCATTTT.

This chain joins TRBV28 and TRBJ1-5, with 10 bases identical to TRBD1. The CDR3 sequence is 15 residues long. Germline CDR1 reads MDHEN; CDR2 reads SYDVKM. V trimming: 1 base; J trimming: 5 bases; junction bases outside the gene matches: 2. The CDR3 spells CASSLSGTGDQPQHF. The DNA for the CDR3 is TGTGCCAGCAGTTTATCCGGGACAGGGGATCAGCCCCAGCATTTT.

The V and J genes are TRBV28 and TRBJ2-5; possible D gene TRBD1, 7 bases. The CDR3 has 14 residues. Trimming pared 9 bases from V and 2 bases from J, leaving 16 bases between. Germline CDR1 is MDHEN and CDR2 is SYDVKM. As DNA, the CDR3 is TGTGCCAGTATGGGGGCAGGGGGGCAAGAGACCCAGTACTTC. This codes for CASMGAGGQETQYF.

The chain is built from TRBV27 and TRBJ1-6, with 9 bases lining up with TRBD1. Germline CDR1 MNHEY, CDR2 SMNVEV (reference sequence). V dropped 4 bases and J dropped 7; count of bases not matched to a gene: 5. This CDR3 contains 15 residues. The CDR3 DNA reads as TGTGCCAGCAGTTCGCCGGGACAGGGAAATTCACCCCTCCACTTT. Encoded protein: CASSSPGQGNSPLHF.

The chain carries TRBV5-1 and TRBJ1-1, with D tentatively TRBD1 (5 bases). The CDR3 loop spans 13 amino acids. Germline values: CDR1 SGHRS, CDR2 YFSETQ. V was shortened by 4 bases and J by 1 base, with 8 bases between the two germline ends. The CDR3 reads CASSPDTNTEAFF. The CDR3 DNA reads as TGCGCCAGCAGCCCGGACACGAACACTGAAGCTTTCTTT.

The chain carries TRBV3-1 (or the pseudogene TRBV3-2) and TRBJ1-6; D not resolved. The germline gives CDR1 LGHDT, CDR2 YNNKEL (reference sequence). Deletions cut 6 bases from V and 7 bases from J, with 10 bases between. The CDR3 contains 13 residues. The CDR3 spells CASSDMINSPLHF. CDR3 in DNA: TGTGCCAGCAGTGACATGATAAATTCACCCCTCCACTTT.

On this clone itself: The junction shows a germline mismatch at one end, possibly a read error. The V call is TRBV4-3, the J call TRBJ2-3; TRBD2 is a possible D gene (6 bases). The CDR3 runs 17 residues. Germline V gene lookup returns CDR1 LGHNA and CDR2 YSLEER. CDR3 in DNA: TGCGCTAGCAGCCAAGATGATCGTGGAGGGTACGCAGATACGCAGTATTTT. Protein: CASSQDDRGGYADTQYF.

The genes are TRBV7-9 and TRBJ1-3, with D perhaps matching TRBD1 (5 bases). Trimming shortened V by 5 bases and J by 0 bases, and 17 bases separated the two germline ends. CDR1 and CDR2 from the germline V gene are SEHNR and FQNEAQ (reference sequence). CDR3 length equals 17 residues. The CDR3 loop reads CASSPAGGVTSGNTIYF. In DNA, the CDR3 is TGTGCCAGCAGCCCCGCCGGGGGGGTGACCTCTGGAAACACCATATATTTT.

The rearrangement joins TRBV3-1 (or the pseudogene TRBV3-2) to TRBJ1-5; possibly TRBD1 for D (6 bases). V lost 1 base and J 1 base, leaving 8 bases between the germline ends. Germline V gene data show CDR1 as LGHDT and CDR2 as YNNKEL (reference sequence). The CDR3 is 15 residues long. This chain's CDR3 is CASSQAGQSNQPQHF. Here the CDR3 DNA reads TGTGCCAGCAGCCAAGCTGGACAGAGCAATCAGCCCCAGCATTTT.

Of note for this clone: One junction end disagrees with the germline gene, perhaps due to a read error. The V call is TRBV7-7, the J call TRBJ2-5, with D tentatively TRBD1 or TRBD2 (5 bases each). Germline lookup yields CDR1 SSHAT and CDR2 FNYEAQ (reference sequence). The CDR3 has 15 residues. CDR3 amino acids: CASSLAQGSQETQYF. CDR3 DNA: TGTGCTAGCAGCTTAGCGCAGGGTTCCCAAGAGACCCAGTACTTC.

V gene TRBV11-2 combines with J gene TRBJ1-5; D unresolved. The CDR3 runs to 15 residues. V lost 2 bases and J lost 3, with 11 bases in between. Germline CDR1 and CDR2: SGHAT and FQNNGV. CDR3 sequence reads: CASSLKGGNNQPQHF. Here the CDR3 DNA reads TGTGCCAGCAGCTTAAAGGGAGGAAACAATCAGCCCCAGCATTTT.

J is TRBJ1-1 and V is TRBV7-2; D remains unclear. V gave up 4 bases and J gave up 1 base, with 13 bases separating them. CDR1 is SGHTA, CDR2 FQGNSA, per germline. The CDR3 sequence is 15 residues long. CDR3 DNA sequence: TGTGCCAGCAGCTCCCATAACCTAGGGAACACTGAAGCTTTCTTT. Protein product: CASSSHNLGNTEAFF.

This sequence joins TRBV19 and TRBJ1-1, with D maybe TRBD1 (6 bases). This CDR3 region has 12 residues. Germline assignment: CDR1 LNHDA and CDR2 SQIVND (reference sequence). V was pared by 2 bases and J by 10 bases, with 11 bases between. The CDR3 bases are TGTGCCAGTAGTATACGGCAGGGGCCAGCTTTCTTT. This encodes CASSIRQGPAFF.

The chain is built from TRBV5-1 and TRBJ2-1; the D gene is possibly TRBD2 (5 bases). The CDR3 consists of 14 residues. The germline V and J ends were trimmed by 0 bases and 6 bases, with 10 bases remaining between them. Germline V gene lookup returns CDR1 SGHRS and CDR2 YFSETQ. The CDR3 loop is CASSLATGSNEQFF. CDR3 nucleotide sequence: TGCGCCAGCAGCTTGGCGACGGGGAGCAATGAGCAGTTCTTC.

V and J are TRBV4-1 and TRBJ1-6; tentatively, D is TRBD1 (5 bases). Per the germline V gene, CDR1 is MGHRA and CDR2 is YSYEKL. This CDR3 region has 16 residues. Trimming cost V 0 bases and J 7 bases, with 13 bases left between them. CDR3 DNA sequence: TGCGCCAGCAGCCAAGAAAATCGGCCAGGGAATTCACCCCTCCACTTT. Translating gives CASSQENRPGNSPLHF.

This chain connects TRBV28 to TRBJ1-2; 10 nucleotides align to TRBD1. Germline V lookup: CDR1 MDHEN, CDR2 SYDVKM. V trimming: 8 bases; J trimming: 4 bases; junction bases outside the gene matches: 7. This CDR3 has 14 amino acids. The CDR3 region is CASGGDRGGYGYTF. The CDR3 DNA sequence: TGTGCCAGCGGGGGGGACAGGGGAGGCTATGGCTACACCTTC.

This clone was counted a few times. V and J are TRBV19 and TRBJ2-2; tentative D call: TRBD1 (5 bases). CDR1 LNHDA and CDR2 SQIVND come from the germline V gene (reference sequence). Trimming stripped 0 bases from V and 2 bases from J, with 10 bases between. The CDR3 length is 16 residues. For the CDR3, the DNA is TGTGCCAGTAGTATAGAAGGGGCCTTTAACACCGGGGAGCTGTTTTTT. This codes for CASSIEGAFNTGELFF.

This clone occurred a few times. The chain combines TRBV6-5 with TRBJ2-7; possible D gene TRBD2, 5 bases. CDR1 MNHEY and CDR2 SVGAGI come from the germline V gene. The V gene lost 7 bases and the J gene lost 4 bases, with 17 bases spanning the gap. This CDR3 is built from 14 residues. The DNA for the CDR3 is TGTGCCAGCAATGCCAGAGGACTCGATTACGAGCAGTACGTC. Translating gives CASNARGLDYEQYV.

CDR3 DNA sequence: TGTGCCAGCAGCTTACAGCGGAGGGCTGAAGCTTTCTTT. Translated, it gives CASSLQRRAEAFF. The chain recombines TRBV11-1 with TRBJ1-1; D is unclear. Germline lookup yields CDR1 SGHAT and CDR2 FQDESV (reference sequence). The CDR3 runs to 13 residues. The ends were cut back, 2 bases at V and 6 bases at J, with 10 bases in the middle.

J is TRBJ1-2 and V is TRBV7-3; no clear D. This CDR3 spans 15 amino acids. The V gene lost 0 bases and the J gene lost 8 bases, with 16 bases spanning the gap. Germline loops: CDR1 SGHTA, CDR2 FQGTGA. The CDR3 bases are TGTGCCAGCAGCTTAACGGAGAACACTGCGGGAGGCTACACCTTC. Its translation is CASSLTENTAGGYTF.

The rearrangement uses TRBV10-1 and TRBJ1-5; D gene uncertain. Germline values: CDR1 WNHNN, CDR2 SYGVQD (reference sequence). This CDR3 region has 12 residues. V lost 7 bases to trimming and J lost 8 bases, with 12 bases between them. CDR3 loop: CASKPRREPQHF. In nucleotides, the CDR3 is TGCGCCAGCAAGCCCCGGCGGGAGCCCCAGCATTTT.